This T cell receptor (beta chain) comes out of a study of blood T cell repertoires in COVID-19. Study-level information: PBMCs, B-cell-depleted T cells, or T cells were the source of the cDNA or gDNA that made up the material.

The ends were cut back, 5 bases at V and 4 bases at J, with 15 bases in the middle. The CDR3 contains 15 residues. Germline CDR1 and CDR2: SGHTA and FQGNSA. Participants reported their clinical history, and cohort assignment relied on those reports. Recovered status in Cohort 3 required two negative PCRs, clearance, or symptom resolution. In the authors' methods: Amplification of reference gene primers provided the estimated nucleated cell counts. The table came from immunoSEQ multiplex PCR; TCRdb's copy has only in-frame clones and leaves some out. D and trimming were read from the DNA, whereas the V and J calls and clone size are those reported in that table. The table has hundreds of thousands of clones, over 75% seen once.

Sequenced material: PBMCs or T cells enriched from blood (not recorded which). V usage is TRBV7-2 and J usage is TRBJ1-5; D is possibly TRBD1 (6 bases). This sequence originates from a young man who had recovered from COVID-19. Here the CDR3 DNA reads TGTGCCAGCAGCGAAAACAGGGTCGGGAATCAGCCCCAGCATTTT. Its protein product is CASSENRVGNQPQHF.